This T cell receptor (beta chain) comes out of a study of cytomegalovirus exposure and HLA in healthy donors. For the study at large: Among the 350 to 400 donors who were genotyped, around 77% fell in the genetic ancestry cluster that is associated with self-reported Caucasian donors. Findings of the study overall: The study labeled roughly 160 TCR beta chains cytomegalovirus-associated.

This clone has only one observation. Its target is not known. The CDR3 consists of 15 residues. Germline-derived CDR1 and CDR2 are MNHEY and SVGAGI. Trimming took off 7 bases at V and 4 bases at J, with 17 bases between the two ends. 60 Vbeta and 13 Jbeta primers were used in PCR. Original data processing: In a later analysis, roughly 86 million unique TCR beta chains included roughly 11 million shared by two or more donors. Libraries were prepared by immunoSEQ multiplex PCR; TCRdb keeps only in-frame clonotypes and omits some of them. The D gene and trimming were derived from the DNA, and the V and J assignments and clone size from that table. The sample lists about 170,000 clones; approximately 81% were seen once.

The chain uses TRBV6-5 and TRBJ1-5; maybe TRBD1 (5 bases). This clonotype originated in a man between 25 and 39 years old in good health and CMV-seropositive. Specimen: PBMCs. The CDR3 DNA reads TGTGCCAGCAACCCGGGGGGAGGTGAAAATCAGCCCCAGCATTTT. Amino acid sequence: CASNPGGGENQPQHF.